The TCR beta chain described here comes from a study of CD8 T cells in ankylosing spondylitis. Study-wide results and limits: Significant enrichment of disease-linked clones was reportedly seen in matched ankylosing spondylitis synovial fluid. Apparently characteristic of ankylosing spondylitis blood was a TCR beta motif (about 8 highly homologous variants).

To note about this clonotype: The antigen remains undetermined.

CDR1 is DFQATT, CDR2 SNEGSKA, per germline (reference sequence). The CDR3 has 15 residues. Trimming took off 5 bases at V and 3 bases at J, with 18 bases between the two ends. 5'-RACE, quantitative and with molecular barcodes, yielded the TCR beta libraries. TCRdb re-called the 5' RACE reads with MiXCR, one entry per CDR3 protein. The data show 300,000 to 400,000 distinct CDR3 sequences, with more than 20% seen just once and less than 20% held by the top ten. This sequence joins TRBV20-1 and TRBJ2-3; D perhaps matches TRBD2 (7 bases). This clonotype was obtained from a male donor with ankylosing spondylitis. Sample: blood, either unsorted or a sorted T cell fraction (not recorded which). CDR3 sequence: CSAPRGGGATDTQYF. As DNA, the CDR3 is TGCAGTGCTCCCCGTGGCGGGGGCGCGACAGATACGCAGTATTTT.